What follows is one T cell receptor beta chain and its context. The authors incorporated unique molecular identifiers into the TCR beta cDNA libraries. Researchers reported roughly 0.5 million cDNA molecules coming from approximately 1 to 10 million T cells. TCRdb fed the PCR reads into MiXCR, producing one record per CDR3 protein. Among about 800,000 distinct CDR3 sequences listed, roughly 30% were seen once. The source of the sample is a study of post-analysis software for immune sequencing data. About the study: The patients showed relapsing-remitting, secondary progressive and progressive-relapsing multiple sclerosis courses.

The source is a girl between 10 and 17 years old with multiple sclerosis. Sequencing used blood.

Here the CDR3 reads CASSFWQLGRNQPQHF. In DNA, the CDR3 is TGTGCCAGCAGTTTCTGGCAGCTTGGGCGCAATCAGCCCCAGCATTTT. V gene TRBV12-3 or TRBV12-4 combines with J gene TRBJ1-5; D gene unclear. The V end was cut by 3 bases, the J end by 2 bases, with 14 bases between. The CDR3 spans 16 residues.